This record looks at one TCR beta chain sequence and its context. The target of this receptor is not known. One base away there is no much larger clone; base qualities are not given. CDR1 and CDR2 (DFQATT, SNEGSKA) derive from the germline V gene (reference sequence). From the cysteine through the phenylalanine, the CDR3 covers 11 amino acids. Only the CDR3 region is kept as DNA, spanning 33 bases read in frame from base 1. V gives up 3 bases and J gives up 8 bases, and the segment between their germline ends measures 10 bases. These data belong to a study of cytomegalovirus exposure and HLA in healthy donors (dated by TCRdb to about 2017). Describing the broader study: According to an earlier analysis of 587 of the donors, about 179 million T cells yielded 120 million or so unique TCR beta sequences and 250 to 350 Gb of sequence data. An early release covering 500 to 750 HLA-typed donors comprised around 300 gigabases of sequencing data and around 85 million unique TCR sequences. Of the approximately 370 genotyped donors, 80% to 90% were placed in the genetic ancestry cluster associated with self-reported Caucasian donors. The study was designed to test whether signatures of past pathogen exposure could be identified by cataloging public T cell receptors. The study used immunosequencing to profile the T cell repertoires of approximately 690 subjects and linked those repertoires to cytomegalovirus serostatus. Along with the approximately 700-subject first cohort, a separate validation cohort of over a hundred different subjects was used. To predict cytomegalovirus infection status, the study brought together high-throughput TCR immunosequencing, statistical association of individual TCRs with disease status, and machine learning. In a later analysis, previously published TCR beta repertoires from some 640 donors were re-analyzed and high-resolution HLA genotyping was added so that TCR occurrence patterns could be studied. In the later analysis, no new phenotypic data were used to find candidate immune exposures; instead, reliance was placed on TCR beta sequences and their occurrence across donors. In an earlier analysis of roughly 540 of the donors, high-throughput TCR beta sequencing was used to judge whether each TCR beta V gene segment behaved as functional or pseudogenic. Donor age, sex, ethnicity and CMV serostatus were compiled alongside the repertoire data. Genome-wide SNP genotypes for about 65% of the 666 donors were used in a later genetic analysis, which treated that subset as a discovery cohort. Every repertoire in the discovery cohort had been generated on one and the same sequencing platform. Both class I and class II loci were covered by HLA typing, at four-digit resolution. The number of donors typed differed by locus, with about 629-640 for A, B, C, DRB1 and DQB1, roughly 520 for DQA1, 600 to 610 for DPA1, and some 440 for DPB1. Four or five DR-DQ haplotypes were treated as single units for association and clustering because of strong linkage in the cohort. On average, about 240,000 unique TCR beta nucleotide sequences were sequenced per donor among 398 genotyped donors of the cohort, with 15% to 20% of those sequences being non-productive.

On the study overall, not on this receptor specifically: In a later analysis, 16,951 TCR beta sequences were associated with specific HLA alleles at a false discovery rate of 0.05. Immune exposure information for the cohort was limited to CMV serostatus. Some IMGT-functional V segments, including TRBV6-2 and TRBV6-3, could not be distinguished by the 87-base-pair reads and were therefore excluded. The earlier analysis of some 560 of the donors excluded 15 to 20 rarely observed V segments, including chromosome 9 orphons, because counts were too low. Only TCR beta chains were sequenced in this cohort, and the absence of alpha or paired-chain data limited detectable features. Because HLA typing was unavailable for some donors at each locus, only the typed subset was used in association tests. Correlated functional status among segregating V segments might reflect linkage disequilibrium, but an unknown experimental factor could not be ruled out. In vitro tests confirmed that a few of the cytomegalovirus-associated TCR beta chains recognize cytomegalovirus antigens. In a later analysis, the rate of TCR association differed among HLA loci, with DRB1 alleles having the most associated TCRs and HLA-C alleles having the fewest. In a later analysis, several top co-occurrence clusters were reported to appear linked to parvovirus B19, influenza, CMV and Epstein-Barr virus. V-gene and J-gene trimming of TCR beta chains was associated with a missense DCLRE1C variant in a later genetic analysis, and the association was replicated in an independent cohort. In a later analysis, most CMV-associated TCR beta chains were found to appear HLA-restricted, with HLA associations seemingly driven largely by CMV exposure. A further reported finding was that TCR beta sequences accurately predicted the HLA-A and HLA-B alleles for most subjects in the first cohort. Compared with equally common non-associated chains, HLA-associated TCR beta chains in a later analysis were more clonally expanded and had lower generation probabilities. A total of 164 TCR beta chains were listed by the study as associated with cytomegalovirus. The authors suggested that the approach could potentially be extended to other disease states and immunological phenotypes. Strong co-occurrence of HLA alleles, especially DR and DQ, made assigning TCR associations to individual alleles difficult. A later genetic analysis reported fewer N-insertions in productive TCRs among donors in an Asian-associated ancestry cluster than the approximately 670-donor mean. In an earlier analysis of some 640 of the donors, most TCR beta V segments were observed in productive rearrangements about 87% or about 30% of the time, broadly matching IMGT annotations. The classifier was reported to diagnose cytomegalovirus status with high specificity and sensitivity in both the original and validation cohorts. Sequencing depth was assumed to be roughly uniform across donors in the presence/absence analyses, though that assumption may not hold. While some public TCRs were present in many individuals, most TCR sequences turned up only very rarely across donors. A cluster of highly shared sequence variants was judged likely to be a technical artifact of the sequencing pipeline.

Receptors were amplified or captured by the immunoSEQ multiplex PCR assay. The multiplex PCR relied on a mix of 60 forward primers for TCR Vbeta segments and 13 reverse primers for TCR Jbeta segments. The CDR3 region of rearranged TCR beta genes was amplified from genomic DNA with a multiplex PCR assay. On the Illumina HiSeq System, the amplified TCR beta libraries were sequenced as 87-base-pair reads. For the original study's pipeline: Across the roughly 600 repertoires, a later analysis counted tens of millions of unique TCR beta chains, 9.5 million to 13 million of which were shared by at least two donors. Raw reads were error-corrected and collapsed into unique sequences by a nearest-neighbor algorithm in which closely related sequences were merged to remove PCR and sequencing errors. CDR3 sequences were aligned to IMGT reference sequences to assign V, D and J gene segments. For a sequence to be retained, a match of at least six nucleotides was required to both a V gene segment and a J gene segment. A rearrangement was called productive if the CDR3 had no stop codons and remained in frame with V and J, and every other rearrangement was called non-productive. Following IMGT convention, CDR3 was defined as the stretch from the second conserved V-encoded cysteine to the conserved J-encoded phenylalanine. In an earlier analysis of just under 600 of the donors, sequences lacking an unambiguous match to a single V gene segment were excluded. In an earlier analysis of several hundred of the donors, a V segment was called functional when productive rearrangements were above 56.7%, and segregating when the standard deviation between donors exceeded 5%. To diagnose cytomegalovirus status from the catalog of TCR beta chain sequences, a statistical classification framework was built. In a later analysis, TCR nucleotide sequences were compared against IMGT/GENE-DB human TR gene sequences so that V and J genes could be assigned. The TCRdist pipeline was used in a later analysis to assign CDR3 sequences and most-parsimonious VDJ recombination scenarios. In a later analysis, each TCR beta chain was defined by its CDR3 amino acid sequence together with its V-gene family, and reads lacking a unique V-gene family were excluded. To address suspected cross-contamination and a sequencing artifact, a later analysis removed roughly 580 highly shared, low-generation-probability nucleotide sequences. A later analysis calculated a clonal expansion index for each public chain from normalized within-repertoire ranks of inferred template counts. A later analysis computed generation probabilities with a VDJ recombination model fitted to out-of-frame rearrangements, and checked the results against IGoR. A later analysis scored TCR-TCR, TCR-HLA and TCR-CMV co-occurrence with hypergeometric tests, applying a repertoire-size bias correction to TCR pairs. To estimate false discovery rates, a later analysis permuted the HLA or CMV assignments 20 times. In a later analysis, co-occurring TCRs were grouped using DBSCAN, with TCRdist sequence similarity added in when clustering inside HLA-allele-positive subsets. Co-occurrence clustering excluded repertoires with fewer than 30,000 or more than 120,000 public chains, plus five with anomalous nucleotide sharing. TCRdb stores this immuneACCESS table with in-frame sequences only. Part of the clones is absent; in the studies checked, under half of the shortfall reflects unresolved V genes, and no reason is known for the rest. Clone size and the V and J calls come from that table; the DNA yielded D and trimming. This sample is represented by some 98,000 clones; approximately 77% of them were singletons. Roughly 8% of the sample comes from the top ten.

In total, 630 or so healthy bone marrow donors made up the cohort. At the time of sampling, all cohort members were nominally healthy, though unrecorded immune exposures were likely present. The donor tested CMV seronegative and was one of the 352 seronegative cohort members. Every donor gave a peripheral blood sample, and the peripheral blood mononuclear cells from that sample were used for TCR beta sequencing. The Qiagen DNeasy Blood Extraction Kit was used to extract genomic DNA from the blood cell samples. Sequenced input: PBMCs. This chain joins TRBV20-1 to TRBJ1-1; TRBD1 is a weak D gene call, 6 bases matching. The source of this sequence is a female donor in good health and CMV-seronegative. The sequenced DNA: TGCAGTGCTAGGGGGGGGCGGGAAGCTTTCTTT. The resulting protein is CSARGGREAFF.